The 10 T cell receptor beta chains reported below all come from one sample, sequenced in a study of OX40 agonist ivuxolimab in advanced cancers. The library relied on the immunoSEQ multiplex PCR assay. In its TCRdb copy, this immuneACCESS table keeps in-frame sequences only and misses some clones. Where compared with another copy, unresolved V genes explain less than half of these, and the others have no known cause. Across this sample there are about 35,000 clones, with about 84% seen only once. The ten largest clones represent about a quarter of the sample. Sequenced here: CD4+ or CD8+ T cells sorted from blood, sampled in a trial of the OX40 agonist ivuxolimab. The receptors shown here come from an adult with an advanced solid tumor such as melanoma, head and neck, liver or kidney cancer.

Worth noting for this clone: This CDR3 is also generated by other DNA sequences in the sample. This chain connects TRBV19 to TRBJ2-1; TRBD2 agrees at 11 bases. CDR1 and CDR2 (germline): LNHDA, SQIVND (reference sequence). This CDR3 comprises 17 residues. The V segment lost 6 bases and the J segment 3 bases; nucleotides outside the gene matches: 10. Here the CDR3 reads CASRLTSGDLFYNEQFF. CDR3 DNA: TGTGCCAGTAGGTTGACTAGCGGGGACCTTTTCTACAATGAGCAGTTCTTC.

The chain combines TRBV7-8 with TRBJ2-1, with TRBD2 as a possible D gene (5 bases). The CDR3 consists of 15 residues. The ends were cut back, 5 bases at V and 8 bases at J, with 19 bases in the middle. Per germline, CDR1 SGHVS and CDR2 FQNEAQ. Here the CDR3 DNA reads TGTGCCAGCAGCCCGAGGGCGGGCCTGGGAGATGAGCAGTTCTTC. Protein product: CASSPRAGLGDEQFF.

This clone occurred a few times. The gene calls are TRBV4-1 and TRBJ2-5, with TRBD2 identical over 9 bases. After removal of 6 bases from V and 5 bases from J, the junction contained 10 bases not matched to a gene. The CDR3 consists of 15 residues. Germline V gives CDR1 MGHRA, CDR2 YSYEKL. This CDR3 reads CASSPGTSMSETQYF. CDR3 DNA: TGCGCCAGCAGTCCCGGGACTAGCATGTCGGAGACCCAGTACTTC.

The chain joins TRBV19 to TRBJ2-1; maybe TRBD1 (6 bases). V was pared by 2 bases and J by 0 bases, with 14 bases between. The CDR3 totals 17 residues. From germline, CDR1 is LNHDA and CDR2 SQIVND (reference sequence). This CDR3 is CASSISFGDTSYNEQFF. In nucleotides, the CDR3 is TGTGCCAGTAGTATATCTTTTGGGGACACCTCCTACAATGAGCAGTTCTTC.

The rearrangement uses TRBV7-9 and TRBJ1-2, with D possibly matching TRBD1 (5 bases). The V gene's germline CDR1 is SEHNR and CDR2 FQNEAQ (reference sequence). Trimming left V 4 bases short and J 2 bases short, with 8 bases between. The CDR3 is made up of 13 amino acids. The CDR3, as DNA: TGTGCCAGCAGCTCGACAGTGAACTATGGCTACACCTTC. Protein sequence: CASSSTVNYGYTF.

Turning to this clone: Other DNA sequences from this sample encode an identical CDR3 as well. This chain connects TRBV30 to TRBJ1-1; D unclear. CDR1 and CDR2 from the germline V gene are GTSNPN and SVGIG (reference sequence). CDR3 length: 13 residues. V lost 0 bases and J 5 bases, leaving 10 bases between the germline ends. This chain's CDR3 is CAWSVPGNTEAFF. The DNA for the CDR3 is TGTGCCTGGAGTGTACCGGGAAATACTGAAGCTTTCTTT.

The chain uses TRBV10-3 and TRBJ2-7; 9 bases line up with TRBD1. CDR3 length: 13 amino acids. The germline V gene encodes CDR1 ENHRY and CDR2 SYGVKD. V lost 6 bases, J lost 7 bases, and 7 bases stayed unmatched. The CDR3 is CAIRLDRGGEQYF. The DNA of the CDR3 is TGTGCCATCAGACTAGACAGGGGGGGAGAGCAGTACTTC.

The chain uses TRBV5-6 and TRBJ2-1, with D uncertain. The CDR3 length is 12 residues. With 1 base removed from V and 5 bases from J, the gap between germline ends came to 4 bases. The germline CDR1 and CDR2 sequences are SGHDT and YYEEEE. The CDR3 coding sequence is TGTGCCAGCAGCTTGCTCAACAATGAGCAGTTCTTC. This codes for CASSLLNNEQFF.

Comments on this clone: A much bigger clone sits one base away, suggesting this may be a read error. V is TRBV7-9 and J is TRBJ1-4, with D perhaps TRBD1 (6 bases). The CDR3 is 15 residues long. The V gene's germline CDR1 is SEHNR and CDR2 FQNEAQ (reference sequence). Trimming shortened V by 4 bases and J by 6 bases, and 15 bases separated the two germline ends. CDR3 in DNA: TGTGCCAGCAGCTCCCAAGACAGGACCCATGAAAAACTGTTTTTT. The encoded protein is CASSSQDRTHEKLFF.

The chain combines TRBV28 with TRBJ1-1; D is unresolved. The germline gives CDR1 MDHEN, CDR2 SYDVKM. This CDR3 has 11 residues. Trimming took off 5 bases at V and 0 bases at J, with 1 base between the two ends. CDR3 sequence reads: CASSVNTEAFF. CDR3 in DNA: TGTGCCAGCAGTGTGAACACTGAAGCTTTCTTT.